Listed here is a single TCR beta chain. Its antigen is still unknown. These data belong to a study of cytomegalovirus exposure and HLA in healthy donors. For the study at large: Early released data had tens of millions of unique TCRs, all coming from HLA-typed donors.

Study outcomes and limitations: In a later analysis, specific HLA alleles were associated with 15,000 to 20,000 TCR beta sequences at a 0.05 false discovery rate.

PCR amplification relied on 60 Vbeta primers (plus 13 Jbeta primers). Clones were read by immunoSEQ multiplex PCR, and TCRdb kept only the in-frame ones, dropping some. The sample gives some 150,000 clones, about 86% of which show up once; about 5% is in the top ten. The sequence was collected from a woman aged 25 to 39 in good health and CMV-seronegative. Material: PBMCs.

The CDR3 coding sequence is TGTGCCAGCAGCCCGGGACTAGCGGAATGGCGGGGGCGCCCCCACGAGCAGTACTTC. Residues: CASSPGLAEWRGRPHEQYF. The chain uses TRBV13 and TRBJ2-7, with 11 bases that match TRBD2. The germline gives CDR1 PRHDT, CDR2 FYEKMQ (reference sequence). The CDR3 has 19 residues. The J segment lost 5 bases and the V segment lost 5 bases, leaving 20 bases of the junction unmatched.